Each of the 11 T cell receptor beta chains below was sequenced from the same sample in a study of control samples from healthy donors and cancer patients (TCRdb year 2020). Receptors were amplified or captured by the immunoSEQ multiplex PCR assay. Here the immuneACCESS table is served through TCRdb, limited to in-frame sequences with V and J called. Missing clones are a known gap in these copies; in checked studies unresolved V genes cover under half, and the rest lacks a known reason. Recorded for this sample are some 120,000 clones; roughly 91% of them occurred a single time. The leading ten clones occupy less than 9.5% of the sample. The specimen was blood. The receptors stem from a man between 35 and 55 years old in good health.

The chain couples TRBV3-1 (or the pseudogene TRBV3-2) to TRBJ1-1; possible D gene TRBD1, 6 bases. Trimming pared 5 bases from V and 4 bases from J, leaving 23 bases between. The germline V gene encodes CDR1 LGHDT and CDR2 YNNKEL (reference sequence). This CDR3 contains 17 residues. The CDR3 region has the DNA TGTGCCAGCAGCGGAAGACAGGCGAGCTTATATCTCACTGAAGCTTTCTTT. Translation: CASSGRQASLYLTEAFF.

This rearrangement joins TRBV25-1 to TRBJ1-5; a possible D gene is TRBD1 (5 bases). V lost 7 bases and J lost 6, with 19 bases in between. Germline V gene sequence: CDR1 MGHDK, CDR2 SYGVNS. This CDR3 is 15 amino acids long. CDR3 protein: CASTRGGRGPQPQHF. CDR3 nucleotides: TGTGCCAGCACACGAGGAGGAAGGGGACCTCAGCCCCAGCATTTT. Full variable domain (rest looked up from reference TRBV25-1 and TRBJ1-5): EADIYQTPRYLVIGTGKKITLECSQTMGHDKMYWYQQDPGMELHLIHYSYGVNSTEKGDLSSESTVSRIRTEHFPLTLESARPSHTSQYLCASTRGGRGPQPQHFGDGTRLSIL.

This chain uses TRBV19 with TRBJ1-2; 7 bases match TRBD1. The germline CDR1 and CDR2 sequences are LNHDA and SQIVND (reference sequence). After removal of 6 bases from V and 4 bases from J, the junction contained 20 bases not matched to a gene. The CDR3 loop spans 18 amino acids. CDR3 nucleotide sequence: TGTGCCAGTAGCAGCGCCTCGGGACAGCGAACCCTCTTCTATGGCTACACCTTC. Protein sequence: CASSSASGQRTLFYGYTF.

This chain links TRBV7-2 with TRBJ2-3, with TRBD1 matching over 9 bases. V shed 5 bases and J 5 bases; nucleotides not matched to a gene: 11. The CDR3 consists of 16 residues. CDR1 SGHTA and CDR2 FQGNSA come from the germline V gene. The chain's CDR3 is CASSRTGTGKLDTQYF. In nucleotides, the CDR3 is TGTGCCAGCAGCAGAACCGGGACAGGGAAGTTAGATACGCAGTATTTT.

The chain uses TRBV30 and TRBJ1-5; a possible D gene is TRBD1 (6 bases). Per the germline V gene, CDR1 is GTSNPN and CDR2 is SVGIG (reference sequence). This CDR3 is 14 amino acids long. V was cut by 5 bases and J by 3 bases, with 14 bases left in between. The CDR3 here is CAWQQGPTNQPQHF. DNA for the CDR3: TGTGCCTGGCAGCAGGGGCCGACCAATCAGCCCCAGCATTTT. Looking up the rest from reference TRBV30 and TRBJ1-5 gives the full variable domain: SQTIHQWPATLVQPVGSPLSLECTVEGTSNPNLYWYRQAAGRGLQLLFYSVGIGQISSEVPQNLSASRPQDRQFILSSKKLLLSDSGFYLCAWQQGPTNQPQHFGDGTRLSIL.

CDR3 in amino acids: CASSIDRNSTDTQYF. CDR3 DNA sequence: TGTGCCAGCAGTATCGACAGGAATAGCACAGATACGCAGTATTTT. The chain carries TRBV25-1 and TRBJ2-3; weak D call: TRBD1 (6 bases). CDR1 is MGHDK, CDR2 SYGVNS, per germline. V lost 5 bases and J 0 bases, leaving 12 bases between the germline ends. The CDR3 extends over 15 amino acids.

V is TRBV4-1 and J is TRBJ2-3; TRBD2 matches at 8 bases. This CDR3 has 17 amino acids. Germline loops: CDR1 MGHRA, CDR2 YSYEKL. V shed 4 bases and J 0 bases; nucleotides not matched to a gene: 9. The CDR3 nucleotides are TGCGCCAGCAGCCGAATGCGGGGGGCCGTTAGCACAGATACGCAGTATTTT. This encodes CASSRMRGAVSTDTQYF.

The V gene is TRBV29-1, the J gene TRBJ2-1; D not certain. The CDR3 is made up of 15 amino acids. Germline V lookup: CDR1 SQVTM, CDR2 ANQGSEA. V shed 4 bases and J shed 9 bases, with 22 bases lying between them. The CDR3 loop is CSVGLSGLLGGEQFF. As DNA, the CDR3 is TGCAGCGTTGGTCTGTCCGGTCTACTTGGTGGTGAGCAGTTCTTC.

This chain connects TRBV7-2 to TRBJ2-6; TRBD2 matches at 10 bases. This CDR3 contains 17 residues. The germline CDR1 and CDR2 sequences are SGHTA and FQGNSA. Trimming took 2 bases from V and 3 from J; bases not matched to a gene: 4. CDR3 loop: CASSLPAGGFGANVLTF. CDR3 DNA sequence: TGTGCCAGCAGCTTACCAGCGGGGGGGTTTGGGGCCAACGTCCTGACTTTC.

The genes are TRBV23-1 and TRBJ1-1, with 12 bases identical to TRBD1. TRBV23-1 is classed as an ORF, of uncertain function. The trim removed 4 bases at V and 3 bases at J, leaving 6 bases unmatched. The CDR3 is made up of 16 amino acids. This CDR3 reads CASSRRDRGRDTEAFF. CDR3 nucleotides: TGCGCCAGCAGTCGCCGGGACAGGGGGCGGGACACTGAAGCTTTCTTT.

This chain's CDR3 is CASSLLSPSGGGTGELFF. The CDR3 nucleotides are TGCGCCAGCAGCTTGTTAAGCCCTAGCGGGGGGGGCACCGGGGAGCTGTTTTTT. V gene TRBV5-1 combines with J gene TRBJ2-2; 12 nucleotides agree with TRBD2. The CDR3 loop spans 18 amino acids. V dropped 1 base and J dropped 4; count of bases not matched to a gene: 8. Germline CDR1 is SGHRS and CDR2 is YFSETQ.